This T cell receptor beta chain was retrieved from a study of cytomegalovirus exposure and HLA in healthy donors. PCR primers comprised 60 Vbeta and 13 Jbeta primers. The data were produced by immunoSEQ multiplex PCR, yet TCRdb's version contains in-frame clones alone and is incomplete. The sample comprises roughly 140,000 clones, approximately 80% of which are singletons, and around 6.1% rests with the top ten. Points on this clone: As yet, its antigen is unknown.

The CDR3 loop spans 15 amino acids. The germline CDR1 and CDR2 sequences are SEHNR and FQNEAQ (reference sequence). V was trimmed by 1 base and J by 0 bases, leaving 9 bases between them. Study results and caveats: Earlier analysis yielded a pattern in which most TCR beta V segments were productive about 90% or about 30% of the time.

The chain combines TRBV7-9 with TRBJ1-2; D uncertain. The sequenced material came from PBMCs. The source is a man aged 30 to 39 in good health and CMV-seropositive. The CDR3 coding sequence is TGTGCCAGCAGCTTAGACGCACAGACTAACTATGGCTACACCTTC. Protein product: CASSLDAQTNYGYTF.